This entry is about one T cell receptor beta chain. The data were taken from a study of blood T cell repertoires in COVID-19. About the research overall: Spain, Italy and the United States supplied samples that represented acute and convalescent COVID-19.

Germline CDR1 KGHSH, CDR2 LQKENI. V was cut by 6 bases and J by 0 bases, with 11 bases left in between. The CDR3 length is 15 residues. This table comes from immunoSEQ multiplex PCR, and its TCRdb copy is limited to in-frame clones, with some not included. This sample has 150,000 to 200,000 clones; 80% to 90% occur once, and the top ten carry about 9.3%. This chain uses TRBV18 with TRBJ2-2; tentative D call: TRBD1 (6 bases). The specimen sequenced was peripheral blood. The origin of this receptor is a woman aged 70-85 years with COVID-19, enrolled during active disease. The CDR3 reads CASSLTGPNTGELFF. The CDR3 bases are TGTGCCAGCTCGCTTACAGGGCCGAACACCGGGGAGCTGTTTTTT.